These T cell receptor beta chains were read from a single sample in a study of glioma-infiltrating T cells. TCRdb re-called the multiplex PCR reads with MiXCR, one entry per CDR3 protein. The repertoire holds 170,000 or so distinct CDR3 sequences, with around 45% as singletons. The material sequenced was glioma tissue, nonneoplastic brain tissue, or PBMCs (not recorded which). These receptors originate from a human donor with low-grade glioma or glioblastoma, undergoing nonglioma brain surgery, or in good health (not recorded which). The CDR3 runs from the conserved cysteine through the conserved F or W. Each record gives: D gene, J gene, clone size, V gene, CDR3 DNA, CDR3 protein. A D gene is named only where the DNA matches it firmly. A clone size is listed for some rows: how often the clone was seen (once, few, many), or a class if it is expanded.

d_call: NA; j_call: TRBJ1-1; clone_size: NA; v_call: TRBV20-1; cdr3_nt: TGCAGTGCATTACAACTTTGGATCACTGAAGCTTTCTTT; cdr3_aa: CSALQLWITEAFF
d_call: NA; j_call: TRBJ2-1; clone_size: many; v_call: TRBV6-1; cdr3_nt: TGTGCCAGCAGTGAACGGCCAGGGATCTACAATGAGCAGTTCTTC; cdr3_aa: CASSERPGIYNEQFF
d_call: TRBD2; j_call: TRBJ2-7; clone_size: few; v_call: TRBV5-1; cdr3_nt: TGCGCCAGCAGACAAGGGACTAGCGGGAGCAAACCCTACGAGCAGTACTTC; cdr3_aa: CASRQGTSGSKPYEQYF
d_call: NA; j_call: TRBJ2-3; clone_size: NA; v_call: TRBV6-2/TRBV6-3; cdr3_nt: TGTGCCAGCAGCTTAGGGGGATTTGGAGATACGCAGTATTTT; cdr3_aa: CASSLGGFGDTQYF
d_call: TRBD2; j_call: TRBJ2-1; clone_size: many; v_call: TRBV28; cdr3_nt: TGTGCCAGCAGCCGCGATCGAACTAGCGGAGTTTACAATGAGCAGTTCTTC; cdr3_aa: CASSRDRTSGVYNEQFF
d_call: NA; j_call: TRBJ2-4; clone_size: NA; v_call: TRBV19; cdr3_nt: TGTGCCAGTAGTATATCGGCCAAAAACATTCAGTACTTC; cdr3_aa: CASSISAKNIQYF
d_call: NA; j_call: TRBJ1-6; clone_size: many; v_call: TRBV5-4; cdr3_nt: TGTGCCAGCAGCTTGGACGGTTGGGGCTCACCCCTCCACTTT; cdr3_aa: CASSLDGWGSPLHF
d_call: TRBD1; j_call: TRBJ2-5; clone_size: NA; v_call: TRBV7-9; cdr3_nt: TGTGCCAGCAACTTAGGCGCCAGGGGGAACCAGTACTTC; cdr3_aa: CASNLGARGNQYF
d_call: NA; j_call: TRBJ2-5; clone_size: many; v_call: TRBV20-1; cdr3_nt: TGCAGTGCTAGTGAAGGGGCGAACCATCAAGAGACCCAGTACTTC; cdr3_aa: CSASEGANHQETQYF
d_call: NA; j_call: TRBJ2-3; clone_size: NA; v_call: TRBV18; cdr3_nt: TGTGCCAGCTCACTCTCAGGCCAGGGGGATACGCAGTATTTT; cdr3_aa: CASSLSGQGDTQYF
d_call: NA; j_call: TRBJ2-5; clone_size: NA; v_call: TRBV29-1; cdr3_nt: TGCAGCGTTGCTTTTGCGGGGCAAGAGACCCAGTACTTC; cdr3_aa: CSVAFAGQETQYF
d_call: TRBD1; j_call: TRBJ1-1; clone_size: NA; v_call: TRBV7-8; cdr3_nt: TGTGCCAGCAGCACCTCAGCGGGGACAGGGGAAGGAAAAGCTTTCTTT; cdr3_aa: CASSTSAGTGEGKAFF
d_call: NA; j_call: TRBJ2-1; clone_size: many; v_call: TRBV7-2; cdr3_nt: TGTGCCAGCAGCTTAGGGACTGGATATGGGAATGAGCAGTTCTTC; cdr3_aa: CASSLGTGYGNEQFF
d_call: NA; j_call: TRBJ1-1; clone_size: once; v_call: TRBV18; cdr3_nt: TGTGCCAGCTCAACACAGGAGAAAGGGAACACTGAAGCTTTCTTT; cdr3_aa: CASSTQEKGNTEAFF
d_call: NA; j_call: TRBJ2-7; clone_size: many; v_call: TRBV28; cdr3_nt: TGTGCCAGCAGTCCCTCCCTGGACGAGCAGTACTTC; cdr3_aa: CASSPSLDEQYF
d_call: TRBD2; j_call: TRBJ2-7; clone_size: many; v_call: TRBV6-1; cdr3_nt: TGTGCCAGCAGTAAGACTAGCGGGAATAAGGAGCAGTACTTC; cdr3_aa: CASSKTSGNKEQYF
d_call: NA; j_call: TRBJ1-5; clone_size: many; v_call: TRBV20-1; cdr3_nt: TGCAGTGCTAGCGGGCTACACAATCAGCCCCAGCATTTT; cdr3_aa: CSASGLHNQPQHF
d_call: TRBD2; j_call: TRBJ2-5; clone_size: NA; v_call: TRBV2; cdr3_nt: TGTGCCAGCAGAGGACTAGCGGGGGTAGAGACCCAGTACTTC; cdr3_aa: CASRGLAGVETQYF
d_call: TRBD2; j_call: TRBJ2-7; clone_size: NA; v_call: TRBV2; cdr3_nt: TGTGCCAGCCGAAGGGTATCCGAGACTAGCGGGCCCTCCTACGAGCAGTACTTC; cdr3_aa: CASRRVSETSGPSYEQYF
d_call: NA; j_call: TRBJ1-3; clone_size: many; v_call: TRBV28; cdr3_nt: TGTGCCAGCAGTTTCGCGGACAACCCTAGAAGGCTATATTTT; cdr3_aa: CASSFADNPRRLYF
d_call: NA; j_call: TRBJ2-1; clone_size: many; v_call: TRBV6-1; cdr3_nt: TGTGCCAGCAGTCCTCCTTACTCCTACAATGAGCAGTTCTTC; cdr3_aa: CASSPPYSYNEQFF
d_call: NA; j_call: TRBJ2-3; clone_size: NA; v_call: TRBV5-1; cdr3_nt: TGCGCCAGCAGCTTGGCCCATGGCAGCACAGATACGCAGTATTTT; cdr3_aa: CASSLAHGSTDTQYF
d_call: TRBD2; j_call: TRBJ2-3; clone_size: few; v_call: TRBV29-1; cdr3_nt: TGCAGCGTCCAAGCCAGCGGGAGGGTCACAGATACGCAGTATTTT; cdr3_aa: CSVQASGRVTDTQYF
d_call: TRBD2; j_call: TRBJ2-1; clone_size: NA; v_call: TRBV4-1; cdr3_nt: TGCGCCAGCAGCCAAGTTGCGGGAGGTCGGGATGAGAAGTTCTTC; cdr3_aa: CASSQVAGGRDEKFF